One and the same sample provided the 32 T cell receptor beta chains below, sequenced in a study of blood T cells in healthy people across ages. Combining a sample-barcoded 5' primer with a J-beta primer mix, a second PCR ran for about 7 to 11 cycles. TCRdb recomputed calls from the 5' RACE reads with MiXCR, one row per CDR3 protein. This sample has approximately 1,000,000 distinct CDR3 sequences, with 45% found just once. The material sequenced was blood. The origin of the receptors is a woman aged 60 to 75 in good health.

The chain recombines TRBV9 with TRBJ2-1; 11 nucleotides match TRBD1. Germline V gene lookup returns CDR1 SGDLS and CDR2 YYNGEE. The length of the CDR3 is 15 residues. J lost 8 bases, V lost 2 bases, and 6 bases had no gene match. CDR3 DNA sequence: TGTGCCAGCAGCGTGGGGGACAGGGGGTACGATGAGCAGTTCTTC. It yields the protein CASSVGDRGYDEQFF.

DNA for the CDR3: TGTGCCATCAGTGATGGACAGCCTAATCAGCCCCAGCATTTT. This sequence encodes CAISDGQPNQPQHF. The chain couples TRBV10-3 to TRBJ1-5; possible D gene TRBD1, 6 bases. The CDR3 runs 14 residues. Germline loops: CDR1 ENHRY, CDR2 SYGVKD. Trimming shortened V by 3 bases and J by 4 bases, and 10 bases separated the two germline ends.

This clonotype was counted a few times. V is TRBV5-6 and J is TRBJ2-6; possible D gene TRBD2, 6 bases. Germline V gene sequence: CDR1 SGHDT, CDR2 YYEEEE. V lost 4 bases, J lost 2 bases, and 16 bases lay in between. This CDR3 has 17 residues. CDR3 in DNA: TGTGCCAGCAGCCCGGGGGTCCGTAGGACTGGGGCCAACGTCCTGACTTTC. It is translated as CASSPGVRRTGANVLTF.

This chain joins TRBV20-1 and TRBJ2-1; no firm D call. The V gene lost 3 bases and the J gene lost 13 bases, with 22 bases spanning the gap. Looked up from germline, CDR1 is DFQATT and CDR2 is SNEGSKA (reference sequence). The CDR3 is 14 amino acids. The CDR3 coding sequence is TGCAGTGCTAGTCAGGAGCCCTACCAAGAGACCCAGTTCTTC. Its protein product is CSASQEPYQETQFF.

The rearrangement joins TRBV6-6 to TRBJ1-2; TRBD1 matches 7 bases. CDR1 is MNHNY, CDR2 SVGAGI, per germline (reference sequence). V was clipped by 6 bases and J by 6 bases; unmatched bases: 10. The CDR3 contains 14 residues. The DNA of the CDR3 is TGTGCCAGCAGCCCCGGGACAGCTTTAGATGGCTACACCTTC. This translates into CASSPGTALDGYTF.

For this clonotype: A much larger clone lies one base from this, so it may be a read error. The chain is built from TRBV12-3 or TRBV12-4 and TRBJ2-5; D gene uncertain. The CDR3 has 15 amino acids. The V gene lost 6 bases and the J gene lost 0 bases, with 14 bases spanning the gap. The CDR3 here is CASRFTGLNQETQYF. The CDR3 region has the DNA TGTGCCAGCAGATTTACGGGTCTAAACCAAGAGACCCAGTACTTC.

This clonotype came up a few times. The J gene is TRBJ1-5, the V gene TRBV28; D ambiguous. The V gene lost 4 bases and the J gene lost 2 bases, with 15 bases spanning the gap. This CDR3 is 16 amino acids long. Germline V gene data show CDR1 as MDHEN and CDR2 as SYDVKM. The CDR3 loop reads CASSYGVVMGNQPQHF. CDR3 coding DNA: TGTGCCAGCAGTTATGGGGTGGTCATGGGCAATCAGCCCCAGCATTTT.

This clonotype was seen a few times. The chain has TRBV7-7 and TRBJ2-7, with a tentative D call TRBD1 (5 bases). CDR3 length: 13 residues. Deletions cut 5 bases from V and 7 bases from J, with 15 bases between. Looked up from germline, CDR1 is SSHAT and CDR2 is FNYEAQ (reference sequence). CDR3 sequence reads: CASSQSAGLEQYF. For the CDR3, the DNA is TGTGCCAGCAGCCAAAGCGCAGGGCTAGAGCAGTACTTC.

This clonotype was detected many times. The chain recombines TRBV7-2 with TRBJ1-2; 7 bases line up with TRBD1. Looked up from germline, CDR1 is SGHTA and CDR2 is FQGNSA. Trimming took 1 base from V and 7 from J; bases not matched to a gene: 6. The CDR3 has 14 amino acids. DNA for the CDR3: TGTGCCAGCAGCTTAGGCCGACAGGGACTTGGCTACACCTTC. Amino acids: CASSLGRQGLGYTF.

The V and J genes are TRBV27 and TRBJ2-1; either TRBD1 or TRBD2 may supply D (5 bases each). The CDR3 length is 14 residues. The V gene's germline CDR1 is MNHEY and CDR2 SMNVEV (reference sequence). Trimming stripped 7 bases from V and 2 bases from J, with 12 bases between. CDR3 in DNA: TGTGCCAGCATGGCAGGGAGCCCCTACAATGAGCAGTTCTTC. Translated: CASMAGSPYNEQFF.

This chain joins TRBV2 and TRBJ2-7; D is unresolved. Trimming cost V 5 bases and J 2 bases, with 10 bases left between them. The germline V gene encodes CDR1 SNHLY and CDR2 FYNNEI. The CDR3 runs to 13 residues. The CDR3 reads CASSTKNTYEQYF. Written as DNA, the CDR3 is TGTGCCAGCAGTACGAAAAATACCTACGAGCAGTACTTC.

This clonotype was observed a few times. This chain joins TRBV13 and TRBJ2-3; no clear D gene. The CDR3 consists of 16 residues. CDR1 and CDR2 from the germline V gene are PRHDT and FYEKMQ (reference sequence). With 4 bases removed from V and 3 bases from J, the gap between germline ends came to 17 bases. CDR3 residues: CASSSPLIVSTDTQYF. CDR3 bases: TGTGCCAGCAGCTCGCCGCTCATAGTGTCGACAGATACGCAGTATTTT.

This clonotype was observed a handful of times. The CDR3 sequence is CAWSPSSYNEQFF. CDR3 DNA sequence: TGTGCCTGGAGTCCTAGCAGCTACAATGAGCAGTTCTTC. V gene TRBV30 combines with J gene TRBJ2-1; TRBD2 is a possible D gene (5 bases). The V gene lost 2 bases and the J gene lost 3 bases, with 8 bases spanning the gap. CDR1 is GTSNPN, CDR2 SVGIG, per germline (reference sequence). There are 13 residues in the CDR3.

This clonotype was recorded once. This sequence joins TRBV15 and TRBJ2-3, with D perhaps TRBD2 (5 bases). There are 14 residues in the CDR3. Trimming removed 0 bases from V and 4 bases from J, with 8 bases in between. Per the germline V gene, CDR1 is LNHNV and CDR2 is YYDKDF (reference sequence). CDR3 residues: CATSRDWRADTQYF. The CDR3 DNA sequence: TGTGCCACCAGCAGAGATTGGCGGGCAGATACGCAGTATTTT.

This clonotype turned up a few times. The chain employs TRBV27 and TRBJ1-2, with TRBD1 matching 9 bases. V lost 5 bases to trimming and J lost 2 bases; unmatched junction nucleotides: 12. Germline V gene sequence: CDR1 MNHEY, CDR2 SMNVEV (reference sequence). The CDR3 runs to 17 residues. CDR3 in amino acids: CASSPYPGQGKNYGYTF. The CDR3 DNA follows: TGTGCCAGCAGTCCCTACCCCGGACAGGGGAAAAACTATGGCTACACCTTC.

V gene TRBV28 combines with J gene TRBJ2-5; D might be TRBD2 (5 bases). V was shortened by 3 bases and J by 0 bases, with 17 bases between the two germline ends. The length of the CDR3 is 17 residues. The germline gives CDR1 MDHEN, CDR2 SYDVKM. CDR3 DNA: TGTGCCAGCAGTTTCCCCGGCGGGCTAGAGTACCAAGAGACCCAGTACTTC. This gives the protein CASSFPGGLEYQETQYF.

V and J are TRBV20-1 and TRBJ2-1; TRBD1 aligns across 11 bases. The CDR3 is made up of 15 amino acids. V lost 0 bases to trimming and J lost 6 bases; unmatched junction nucleotides: 4. CDR1 and CDR2 (germline): DFQATT, SNEGSKA (reference sequence). The chain's CDR3 is CSARDRGTGGNEQFF. The CDR3 bases are TGCAGTGCTAGAGATCGGGGGACAGGGGGCAATGAGCAGTTCTTC.

This clonotype occurred a few times. The CDR3 nucleotides read TGCGCCAGCAGCTTGGGCAGGGTCCCTTCAACTAATGAAAAACTGTTTTTT. This encodes CASSLGRVPSTNEKLFF. The J gene is TRBJ1-4, the V gene TRBV5-1, with D possibly being TRBD1 (5 bases). Trimming pared 0 bases from V and 0 bases from J, leaving 12 bases between. CDR1 is SGHRS and CDR2 is YFSETQ in the germline V gene. The CDR3 covers 17 residues. Full variable domain (missing parts from reference TRBV5-1 and TRBJ1-4): KAGVTQTPRYLIKTRGQQVTLSCSPISGHRSVSWYQQTPGQGLQFLFEYFSETQRNKGNFPGRFSGRQFSNSRSEMNVSTLELGDSALYLCASSLGRVPSTNEKLFFGSGTQLSVL.

This clonotype was picked up a small number of times. The chain combines TRBV7-2 with TRBJ2-2; D gene uncertain. Deletions cut 1 base from V and 4 bases from J, with 10 bases between. The CDR3 totals 15 residues. The germline gives CDR1 SGHTA, CDR2 FQGNSA. DNA for the CDR3: TGTGCCAGCAGCTTAGAGATTAGACTCACCGGGGAGCTGTTTTTT. It encodes CASSLEIRLTGELFF.

The chain is built from TRBV10-3 and TRBJ1-6; D is uncertain. Looked up from germline, CDR1 is ENHRY and CDR2 is SYGVKD. The CDR3 runs 15 residues. V lost 8 bases to trimming and J lost 3 bases, with 14 bases between them. This CDR3 is CAIRFSDHYNSPLHF. CDR3 in DNA: TGTGCCATCCGGTTCAGCGACCACTATAATTCACCCCTCCACTTT.

The J gene is TRBJ1-6, the V gene TRBV28, with 9 bases that match TRBD1. The CDR3 runs to 13 residues. Trimming cost V 6 bases and J 15 bases; bases outside gene matches: 9. CDR1 is MDHEN, CDR2 SYDVKM, per germline. DNA of the CDR3: TGTGCCAGCAGCCCCCGGGACAGGGACGACCTCCACTTT. This codes for CASSPRDRDDLHF.

The chain couples TRBV7-2 to TRBJ2-1, with 11 bases lining up with TRBD2. CDR1 and CDR2 from the germline V gene are SGHTA and FQGNSA. This CDR3 comprises 17 residues. V was pared by 1 base and J by 11 bases, with 13 bases of the junction left unmatched. CDR3 residues: CASSLGLAGGKGKKQFF. The DNA of the CDR3 is TGTGCCAGCAGCTTAGGTCTAGCGGGAGGAAAGGGCAAGAAGCAGTTCTTC.

The rearrangement joins TRBV29-1 to TRBJ2-7, with D tentatively TRBD2 (7 bases). CDR1 is SQVTM and CDR2 is ANQGSEA in the germline V gene. CDR3 length equals 12 residues. CDR3 DNA sequence: TGCAGTGGGGGGGACACAAGATACGAGCAGTACTTC. It translates to CSGGDTRYEQYF.

This clonotype was found a few times. V and J are TRBV15 and TRBJ2-5; 9 bases agree with TRBD2. CDR3 length equals 16 residues. V lost 1 base, J lost 0 bases, and 3 bases stayed unmatched. Germline V lookup: CDR1 LNHNV, CDR2 YYDKDF (reference sequence). CDR3 region: CATSRVLAGYQETQYF. The DNA for the CDR3 is TGTGCCACCAGCAGAGTGCTAGCGGGGTACCAAGAGACCCAGTACTTC.

V is TRBV6-5 and J is TRBJ1-6; no definite D call. The CDR3 spans 19 residues. The V end lost 0 bases, the J end lost 0 bases, and 15 bases lay between the germline ends. Germline CDR1 reads MNHEY; CDR2 reads SVGAGI. CDR3 bases: TGTGCCAGCAGTTACTCGACTTCCCCTGCTAGCTCCTATAATTCACCCCTCCACTTT. Protein: CASSYSTSPASSYNSPLHF.

This clonotype was counted a few times. CDR3 sequence: CASSEGRRYQPQHF. CDR3 DNA: TGTGCCAGCAGTGAAGGACGGCGGTATCAGCCCCAGCATTTT. The V call is TRBV6-1, the J call TRBJ1-5; D is unclear. Between the trimmed V and J ends, which lost 1 base and 5 bases, there was a span of 9 bases. The CDR3 runs 14 residues. Germline V gene sequence: CDR1 MNHNS, CDR2 SASEGT.

The CDR3 spells CASSRGTSLGDYEQYF. The DNA of the CDR3 is TGTGCCAGCAGCAGAGGGACTAGCCTAGGGGACTACGAGCAGTACTTC. This chain joins TRBV5-6 and TRBJ2-7; TRBD2 matches at 9 bases. The ends lost 4 bases at V and 3 bases at J; junction bases unmatched: 11. Germline CDR1 and CDR2: SGHDT and YYEEEE. This CDR3 spans 16 amino acids.

This chain joins TRBV27 and TRBJ2-2; D is unresolved. V was trimmed by 5 bases and J by 0 bases, leaving 4 bases between them. Germline V gene sequence: CDR1 MNHEY, CDR2 SMNVEV (reference sequence). CDR3 length: 13 residues. The CDR3 spells CASSTANTGELFF. DNA of the CDR3: TGTGCCAGCAGTACCGCGAACACCGGGGAGCTGTTTTTT.

In the case of this clonotype: Since a much larger clone is just one base distant, this may be a read error. The chain carries TRBV27 and TRBJ2-5, with 11 nucleotides matching TRBD2. Germline V gene data show CDR1 as MNHEY and CDR2 as SMNVEV (reference sequence). The CDR3 runs to 23 residues. The CDR3 region has the DNA TGTGCCAGCAGTTTCGGAGCAGGACTACGACTAGCGGGGCTCCTGATTATCCAAGAGACCCGGTACTTC. Amino acids: CASSFGAGLRLAGLLIIQETRYF.

A few counts support this clonotype. The rearrangement joins TRBV28 to TRBJ2-7, with a weak D call TRBD1 (6 bases). V was trimmed by 6 bases and J by 0 bases, leaving 12 bases between them. Germline lookup yields CDR1 MDHEN and CDR2 SYDVKM. This CDR3 comprises 14 residues. CDR3 in amino acids: CASSTGTFSYEQYF. In nucleotides, the CDR3 is TGTGCCAGCAGCACAGGGACATTCTCCTACGAGCAGTACTTC.

The table lists this clonotype with a count of one. DNA of the CDR3: TGTGCCAGCAGCCCCGCTCGGGGACAGGGGGACCTATACGAGCAGTACTTC. It translates to CASSPARGQGDLYEQYF. V is TRBV3-1 and J is TRBJ2-4, with TRBD1 identical over 11 bases. Judging by the DNA end, TRBJ2-7 fits better; the J call may be wrong. CDR3 size: 17 residues. Germline V gene lookup returns CDR1 LGHDT and CDR2 YNNKEL (reference sequence).

The sample holds a few counts of this clonotype. The rearrangement uses TRBV4-1 and TRBJ1-2; maybe TRBD1 (5 bases). Germline CDR1 reads MGHRA; CDR2 reads YSYEKL. The CDR3 is 14 residues long. V lost 3 bases and J 8 bases, leaving 16 bases between the germline ends. The CDR3 spells CASSHPRDERGYTF. CDR3 nucleotide sequence: TGCGCCAGCAGCCATCCCCGGGACGAGAGAGGCTACACCTTC.